This paragraph reports one TCR beta chain. The antigen this receptor binds is unknown. No qualities accompany the bases; no much larger clone lies one base away. TCRbeta CDR3 regions were amplified from genomic DNA by means of the immunoSEQ Assay, a bias-controlled multiplex PCR. The published analysis was carried out like this. Nucleated cell counts per sample were estimated from amplification of reference gene primers within the assay. Sequence reads were collapsed and filtered to measure the absolute abundance of every unique TCRbeta CDR3 rearrangement. For each sample, productive Simpson clonality was calculated by taking the square root of Simpson's diversity index across productive rearrangements. TCRdb took over this immuneACCESS table, retaining in-frame rearrangements with V and J assigned. Such tables are incomplete; in checked studies, under half of the missing clones stem from an unresolved V gene, and the remainder is unexplained. V, J and clone size are those of that table, while D and trimming were read from the DNA. Recorded for this sample are roughly 84,000 clones; 78% of them occurred a single time. The top ten clonotypes cover about a third of the sample.

These data are taken from a study of blood T cell repertoires in COVID-19 (dated by TCRdb to 2020 to 2021). For context, the study as a whole: Samples from collaborators originated in the United States, Italy and Spain and spanned both the acute and convalescent phases of COVID-19. HLA class I and class II types, where available, came from metadata supplied by the sample provider rather than from assay-based typing. The material from the prospective study consisted of cDNA or gDNA derived from T cells, B-cell-depleted T cells, or PBMCs. The repertoires were released in a freely available public database meant as a resource for research on the immune response to SARS-CoV-2. Samples came from the ongoing ImmuneRACE study (first 160 participants) plus 1,254 subjects from 6 global collaborators. The dataset comprised deeply sampled blood TCRbeta repertoires from subjects exposed to, actively infected with, or recovered from COVID-19. Nearly every sample came with metadata listing a de-identified subject ID, COVID-19 status, age in years and sex. Points the paper makes about the study in general: The amount of clinical and demographic metadata varied by source and participant and was provided uncurated.

One collaborating source in Seattle enrolled patients during active infection and followed them longitudinally through the course of disease. Each collaborating institution followed its own protocols to collect whole blood in K2EDTA tubes. Collaborator samples were shipped for TCRbeta analysis as frozen whole blood, isolated PBMCs, or DNA extracted from either sample type. Per the germline V gene, KGHSH is the CDR1 and LQKENI is the CDR2. Spanning cysteine to phenylalanine, the CDR3 consists of 15 amino acids. Just CDR3 DNA is preserved here, 45 bases in frame from base 1. Trimming costs V 3 bases and J 1 base, and their ends lie 12 bases apart.

Sequenced input: peripheral blood. This receptor was obtained from a man aged 55 to 70 with COVID-19, enrolled during active disease. The chain was built from TRBV18 and TRBJ1-1; TRBD1 is a possible D gene, resting on 6 matching bases. Here the CDR3 is given as CASSPIQGGNTEAFF. The nucleotide sequence reads as follows: TGTGCCAGCTCACCTATACAGGGCGGGAACACTGAAGCTTTCTTT.